Sequencing of this TCR beta chain was carried out in a study of CD8+ T cells in alopecia areata. As the sequencing template, cDNA was produced by extracting RNA and reverse transcribing it. Sequencing used immunoSEQ multiplex PCR; TCRdb keeps in-frame clones, though not all of them. Of under 250,000 clones detected, 66% appear once; the ten largest clones hold over 1%. Described treatment: oral pan-JAK inhibitor, 5-10 mg twice daily. From germline, CDR1 is MNHEY and CDR2 SMNVEV (reference sequence). The V end lost 6 bases, the J end lost 3 bases, and 12 bases lay between the germline ends. The CDR3 runs 14 residues.

This sequence joins TRBV27 and TRBJ1-5, with TRBD1 as a possible D gene (6 bases). The sequencing here drew on CD4+ T cells sorted from blood, taken at approximately week 44, from a patient treated with tofacitinib. The clonotype comes from a human donor with alopecia areata. In DNA, the CDR3 is TGTGCCAGCAGCGCTCGGGGGGCCAATCAGCCCCAGCATTTT. Its protein is CASSARGANQPQHF.